This is a list of T cell receptor beta chains from one sample in a study of CD8 T cells in Susac syndrome. TCRdb re-derived calls from the immunoSEQ multiplex PCR reads in MiXCR, one entry per CDR3 protein. This sample has roughly 200,000 distinct CDR3 sequences, with 85% to 95% found just once. Material for sequencing was CD4+ T cells from PBMCs. The receptors stem from a human donor in good health. Both conserved end residues are part of each CDR3. The D gene is left open where the match is weak. For some rows the clone size is stated as once, few or many, or as a class when expanded; others skip it.

j_gene,abundance,v_gene,len,d_gene,CDR3nt,CDR3aa
TRBJ2-3,.,TRBV12-3/TRBV12-4,15,TRBD1,TGTGCCAGCAGCCTGGGACAGGGGCGGATAGATACGCAGTATTTT,CASSLGQGRIDTQYF
TRBJ1-1,.,TRBV9,14,.,TGTGCCAGCAGCGTCGGGGGCTCGAACACTGAAGCTTTCTTT,CASSVGGSNTEAFF
TRBJ1-1,.,TRBV3-1,13,.,TGTGCCAGCAAACAGAGCCCTACACCTGAAGCTTTCTTT,CASKQSPTPEAFF
TRBJ1-5,.,TRBV18,14,.,TGTGCCAGCTCACCAGAGCCAGGGTTCCAGCCCCAGCATTTT,CASSPEPGFQPQHF
TRBJ2-7,.,TRBV4-3,16,.,TGCGCCAGCAGCCAAGAAGCATCCCCGGGACTCGACGAGCAGTACTTC,CASSQEASPGLDEQYF
TRBJ1-1,.,TRBV11-2,12,.,TGTGCCAGCAGCCGGAGTCGGGAGCGAGCTTTCTTT,CASSRSRERAFF
TRBJ2-1,.,TRBV10-3,12,.,TGTGCCATCAGTGCGGGTAACAATGAGCAGTTCTTC,CAISAGNNEQFF
TRBJ2-3,.,TRBV12-3/TRBV12-4,14,TRBD2,TGTGCCAGCACAGCTAGCGGGGCCGGGGCTACGCAGTATTTT,CASTASGAGATQYF
TRBJ2-3,.,TRBV20-1,16,.,TGCAGTGCTAGAGATATTCCGGGAGTAGCGCCAGATACGCAGTATTTT,CSARDIPGVAPDTQYF
TRBJ2-7,.,TRBV20-1,14,TRBD1,TGCAGTGCTAGAACCGACAGGGGGATCTACGAGCAGTACTTC,CSARTDRGIYEQYF
TRBJ2-3,.,TRBV27,15,.,TGTGCCAGCAGTTTATCAAGCCCAACGGGGGATACGCAGTATTTT,CASSLSSPTGDTQYF
TRBJ2-7,.,TRBV6-5,12,.,TGTGCCAGCACCAACCCTCTGGACGAGCAGTACTTC,CASTNPLDEQYF
TRBJ2-1,.,TRBV6-2/TRBV6-3,15,TRBD1,TGTGCCAGCAGTGCCGGGACAGGCCATGAGAATGAGCAGTTCTTC,CASSAGTGHENEQFF
TRBJ2-4,.,TRBV3-1,14,.,TGTGCCAGCAGCCCATCGGACCTTTTTAACATTCAGTACTTC,CASSPSDLFNIQYF
TRBJ1-5,.,TRBV6-5,13,.,TGTGCCAGCAGTTCTGGGACGGGTAGGCCCCAGCATTTT,CASSSGTGRPQHF
TRBJ1-1,.,TRBV3-1,14,.,TGTGCCAGCGCCCCTGGGAGATTGAACACTGAAGCTTTCTTT,CASAPGRLNTEAFF
TRBJ2-5,.,TRBV10-3,14,.,TGTGCCATCAGTGTAAAAGGTGGTGAAGAGACCCAGTACTTC,CAISVKGGEETQYF
TRBJ2-1,once,TRBV9,16,.,TGTGCCAGCAGCGTAGTGGGCACAAGCTCCTACAATGAGCAGTTCTTC,CASSVVGTSSYNEQFF